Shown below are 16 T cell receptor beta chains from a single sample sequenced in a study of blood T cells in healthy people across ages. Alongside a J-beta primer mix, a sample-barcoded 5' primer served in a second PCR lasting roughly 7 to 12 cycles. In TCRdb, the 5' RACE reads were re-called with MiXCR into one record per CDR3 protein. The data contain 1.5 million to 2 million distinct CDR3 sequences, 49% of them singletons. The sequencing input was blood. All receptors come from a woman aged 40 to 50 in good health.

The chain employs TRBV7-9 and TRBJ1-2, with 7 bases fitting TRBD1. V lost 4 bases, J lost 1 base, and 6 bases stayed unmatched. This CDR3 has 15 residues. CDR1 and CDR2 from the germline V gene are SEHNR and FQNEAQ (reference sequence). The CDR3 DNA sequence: TGTGCCAGCAGCTCCGACAGGGCAAGTAACTATGGCTACACCTTC. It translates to CASSSDRASNYGYTF.

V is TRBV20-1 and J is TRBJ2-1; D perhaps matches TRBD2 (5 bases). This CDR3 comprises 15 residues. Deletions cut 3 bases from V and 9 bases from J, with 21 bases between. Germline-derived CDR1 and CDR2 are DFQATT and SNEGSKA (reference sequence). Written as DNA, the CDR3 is TGCAGTGCTAGGGTAGGACGTGGAGCGGCGGGTGAGCAGTTCTTC. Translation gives CSARVGRGAAGEQFF.

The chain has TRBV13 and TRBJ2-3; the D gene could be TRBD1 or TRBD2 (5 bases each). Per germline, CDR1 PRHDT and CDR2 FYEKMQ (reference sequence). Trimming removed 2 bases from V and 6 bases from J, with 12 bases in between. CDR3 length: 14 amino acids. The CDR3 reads CASSLSEGQDTQYF. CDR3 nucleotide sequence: TGTGCCAGCAGCTTATCAGAGGGGCAGGATACGCAGTATTTT. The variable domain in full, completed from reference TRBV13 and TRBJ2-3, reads AAGVIQSPRHLIKEKRETATLKCYPIPRHDTVYWYQQGPGQDPQFLISFYEKMQSDKGSIPDRFSAQQFSDYHSELNMSSLELGDSALYFCASSLSEGQDTQYFGPGTRLTVL.

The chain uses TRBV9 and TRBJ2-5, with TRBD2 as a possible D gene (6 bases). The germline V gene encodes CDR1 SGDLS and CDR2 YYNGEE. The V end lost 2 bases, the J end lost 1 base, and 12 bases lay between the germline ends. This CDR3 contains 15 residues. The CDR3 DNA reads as TGTGCCAGCAGCGTGAGTAACGGGGGCCAAGAGACCCAGTACTTC. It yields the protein CASSVSNGGQETQYF.

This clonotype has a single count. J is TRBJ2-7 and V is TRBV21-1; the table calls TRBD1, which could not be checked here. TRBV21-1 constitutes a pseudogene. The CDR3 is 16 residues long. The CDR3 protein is CASSKKRRQGAYEQYF. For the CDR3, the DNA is TGTGCCAGCAGCAAAAAGCGAAGGCAGGGGGCTTACGAGCAGTACTTC.

The CDR3 nucleotides read TGCAGCGTTGTTGCGGGGAATGAAAAACTGTTTTTT. This sequence encodes CSVVAGNEKLFF. This chain connects TRBV29-1 to TRBJ1-4; D remains ambiguous. CDR1 and CDR2 (germline): SQVTM, ANQGSEA. The CDR3 loop spans 12 amino acids. Trimming took off 4 bases at V and 5 bases at J, with 8 bases between the two ends.

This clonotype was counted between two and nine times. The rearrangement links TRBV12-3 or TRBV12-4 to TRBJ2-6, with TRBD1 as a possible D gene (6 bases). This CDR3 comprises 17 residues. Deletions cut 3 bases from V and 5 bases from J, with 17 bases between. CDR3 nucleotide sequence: TGTGCCAGCAGTTTTCACAGGACGCAGGGGAGGGCCAACGTCCTGACTTTC. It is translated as CASSFHRTQGRANVLTF.

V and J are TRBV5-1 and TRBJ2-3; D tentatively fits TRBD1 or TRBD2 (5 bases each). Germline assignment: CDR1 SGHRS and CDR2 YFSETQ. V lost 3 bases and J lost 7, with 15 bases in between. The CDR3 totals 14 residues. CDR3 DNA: TGCGCCAGCAGCTCCGGGACGGACCTTAATACGCAGTATTTT. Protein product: CASSSGTDLNTQYF.

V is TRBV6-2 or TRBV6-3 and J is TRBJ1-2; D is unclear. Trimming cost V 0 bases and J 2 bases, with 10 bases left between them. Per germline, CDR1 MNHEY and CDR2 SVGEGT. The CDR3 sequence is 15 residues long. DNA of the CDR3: TGTGCCAGCAGTTACTCGGCGTCCAGGAACTATGGCTACACCTTC. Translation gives CASSYSASRNYGYTF.

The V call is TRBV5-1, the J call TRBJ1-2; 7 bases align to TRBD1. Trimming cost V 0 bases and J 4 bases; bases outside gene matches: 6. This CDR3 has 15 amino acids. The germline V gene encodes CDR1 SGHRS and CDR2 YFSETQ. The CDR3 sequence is CASSLEGQNTYGYTF. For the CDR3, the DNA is TGCGCCAGCAGCTTGGAGGGACAGAACACCTATGGCTACACCTTC.

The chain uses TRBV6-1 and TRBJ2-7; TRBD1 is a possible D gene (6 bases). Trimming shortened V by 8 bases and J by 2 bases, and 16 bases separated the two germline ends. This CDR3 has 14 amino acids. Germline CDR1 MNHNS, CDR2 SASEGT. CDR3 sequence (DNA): TGTGCCAGCGAGCAGGGACATACGACCTACGAGCAGTACTTC. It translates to CASEQGHTTYEQYF.

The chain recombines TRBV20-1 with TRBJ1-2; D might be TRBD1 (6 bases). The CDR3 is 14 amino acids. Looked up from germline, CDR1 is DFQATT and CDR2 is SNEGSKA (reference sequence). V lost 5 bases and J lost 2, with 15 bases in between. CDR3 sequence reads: CSARKTGVNYGYTF. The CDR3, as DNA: TGCAGTGCTCGAAAGACAGGAGTCAACTATGGCTACACCTTC.

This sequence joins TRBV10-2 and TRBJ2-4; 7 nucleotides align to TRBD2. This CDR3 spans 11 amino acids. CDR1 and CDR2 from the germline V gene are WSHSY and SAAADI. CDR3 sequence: CASLGGDIQYF. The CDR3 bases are TGCGCAAGCCTGGGAGGGGACATTCAGTACTTC.

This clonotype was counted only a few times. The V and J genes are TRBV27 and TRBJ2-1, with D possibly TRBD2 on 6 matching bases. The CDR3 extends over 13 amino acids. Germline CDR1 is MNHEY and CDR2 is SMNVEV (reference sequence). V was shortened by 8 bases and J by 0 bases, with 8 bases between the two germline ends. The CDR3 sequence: CASQTSSYNEQFF. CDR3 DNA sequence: TGTGCCAGCCAGACTAGCTCCTACAATGAGCAGTTCTTC.

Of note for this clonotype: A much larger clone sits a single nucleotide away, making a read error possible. As DNA, the CDR3 is TGCGCCAGCAGCCCCAACGACTACAATGAGCAGTACTTC. Its protein product is CASSPNDYNEQYF. The V gene is TRBV4-3, the J gene TRBJ2-1, with D possibly matching TRBD2 (5 bases). The assigned J gene may be wrong: the sequence end matches TRBJ2-7 better. The CDR3 is 13 residues long. The V gene's germline CDR1 is LGHNA and CDR2 YSLEER.

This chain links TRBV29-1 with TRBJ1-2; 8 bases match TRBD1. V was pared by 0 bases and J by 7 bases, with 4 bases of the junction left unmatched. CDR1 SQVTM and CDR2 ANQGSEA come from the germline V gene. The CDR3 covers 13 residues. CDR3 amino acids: CSVEDNRGAGYTF. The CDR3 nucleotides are TGCAGCGTTGAAGATAACAGGGGGGCTGGCTACACCTTC.